This T cell receptor (beta chain) derives from a study of monozygotic twins with cystic fibrosis. Study observations and caveats: In 13 of 16 pairs, V gene usage was closest to the co-twin's. Median Simpson clonality of approximately 0.0088 suggested naive T cells predominated.

This CDR3 spans 16 amino acids. CDR1 and CDR2 from the germline V gene are KGHSH and LQKENI. V was cut by 0 bases and J by 3 bases, with 14 bases left in between. Notes on this clone: Its antigen is undetermined.

Data came from immunoSEQ multiplex PCR; TCRdb stores just in-frame clones and leaves some out. The sample has tens of thousands of clones; 84% are singletons. V and J are TRBV18 and TRBJ1-2, with D unresolved. The sample consisted of blood. The source is a girl aged 2-10 years with cystic fibrosis. The CDR3 DNA reads TGTGCCAGCTCACCACCGCGAGGTGAGGACGACTATGGCTACACCTTC. Translating gives CASSPPRGEDDYGYTF.